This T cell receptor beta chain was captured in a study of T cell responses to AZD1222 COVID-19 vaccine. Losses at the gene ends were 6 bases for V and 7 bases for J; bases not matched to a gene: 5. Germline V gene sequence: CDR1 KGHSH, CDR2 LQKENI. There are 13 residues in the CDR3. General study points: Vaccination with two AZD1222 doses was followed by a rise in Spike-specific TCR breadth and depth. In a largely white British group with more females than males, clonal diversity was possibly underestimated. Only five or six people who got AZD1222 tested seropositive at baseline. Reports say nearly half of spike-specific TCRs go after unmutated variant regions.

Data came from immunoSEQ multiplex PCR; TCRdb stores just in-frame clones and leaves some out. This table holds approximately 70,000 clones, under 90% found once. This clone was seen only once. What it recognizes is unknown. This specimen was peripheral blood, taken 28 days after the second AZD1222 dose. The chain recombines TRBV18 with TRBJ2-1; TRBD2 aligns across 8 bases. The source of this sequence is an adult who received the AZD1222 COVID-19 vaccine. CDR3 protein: CASSSGGPNEQFF. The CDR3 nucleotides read TGTGCCAGCTCCAGCGGGGGCCCGAATGAGCAGTTCTTC.